The rows below give T cell receptor beta chains drawn from one sample of a study of blood T cell repertoires in COVID-19. Data came from immunoSEQ multiplex PCR; TCRdb stores just in-frame clones and leaves some out. The sample lists 200,000 to 250,000 clones; about 80% were seen once. Sequencing was done on a sample of peripheral blood. These receptors came from a woman aged 45-59 years with acute or convalescent COVID-19. The conserved cysteine and the conserved F or W are not part of the CDR3 here.

V: TRBV9; CDR3: ASSSGQLGGYT
V: TRBV6-5; CDR3: ASSYSGTGGSNEQF
V: TRBV9; CDR3: ASSVGLQVNTEAF
V: TRBV3-1/TRBV3-2; CDR3: ASSHLPTSHEQF
V: TRBV6-1; CDR3: ASSAAGTGVF
V: TRBV19; CDR3: ASSRDRELSEAF
V: TRBV5-6; CDR3: ASSPAGLGGYEQY
V: TRBV19; CDR3: ASRYRDGELF
V: TRBV25-1; CDR3: ASTSGANTGELF
V: TRBV29-1; CDR3: SVFQGGSTGELF
V: TRBV7-3; CDR3: ASSQLAGGPTDTQY
V: TRBV7-2; CDR3: ASSLGYTSYEQY